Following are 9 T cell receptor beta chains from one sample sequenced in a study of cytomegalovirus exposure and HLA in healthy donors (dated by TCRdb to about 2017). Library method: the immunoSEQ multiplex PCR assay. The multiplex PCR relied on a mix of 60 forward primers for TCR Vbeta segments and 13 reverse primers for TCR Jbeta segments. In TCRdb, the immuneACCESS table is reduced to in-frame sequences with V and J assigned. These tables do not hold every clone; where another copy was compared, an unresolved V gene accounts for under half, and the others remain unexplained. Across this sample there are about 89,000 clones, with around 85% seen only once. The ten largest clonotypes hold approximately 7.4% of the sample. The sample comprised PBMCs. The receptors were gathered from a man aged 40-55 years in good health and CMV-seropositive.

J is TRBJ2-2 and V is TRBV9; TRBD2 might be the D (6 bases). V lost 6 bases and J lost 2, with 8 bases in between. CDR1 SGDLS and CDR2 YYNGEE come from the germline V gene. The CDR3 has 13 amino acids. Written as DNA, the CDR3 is TGTGCCAGCAACGGGGGTAACACCGGGGAGCTGTTTTTT. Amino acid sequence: CASNGGNTGELFF.

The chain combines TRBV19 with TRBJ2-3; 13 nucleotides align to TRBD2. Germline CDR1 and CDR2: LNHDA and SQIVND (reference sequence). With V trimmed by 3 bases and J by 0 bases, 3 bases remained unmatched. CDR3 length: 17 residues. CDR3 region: CASSIGTSGASTDTQYF. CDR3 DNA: TGTGCCAGTAGTATCGGGACTAGCGGGGCTAGCACAGATACGCAGTATTTT.

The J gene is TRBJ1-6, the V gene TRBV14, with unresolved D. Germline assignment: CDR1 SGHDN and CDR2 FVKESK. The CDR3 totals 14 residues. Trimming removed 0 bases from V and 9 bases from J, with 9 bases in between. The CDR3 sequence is CASSQDLRSSPLHF. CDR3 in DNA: TGTGCCAGCAGCCAAGACCTGAGGAGTTCACCCCTCCACTTT.

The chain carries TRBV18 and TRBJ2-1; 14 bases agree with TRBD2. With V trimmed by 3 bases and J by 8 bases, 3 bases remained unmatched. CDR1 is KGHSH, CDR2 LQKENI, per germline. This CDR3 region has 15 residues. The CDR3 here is CASSPRTSGGHEQFF. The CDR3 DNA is TGTGCCAGCTCACCTAGGACTAGCGGGGGGCATGAGCAGTTCTTC.

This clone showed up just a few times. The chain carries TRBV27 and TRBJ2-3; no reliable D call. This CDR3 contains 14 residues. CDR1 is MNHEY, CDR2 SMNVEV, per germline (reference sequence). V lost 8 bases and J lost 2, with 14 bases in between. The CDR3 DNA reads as TGTGCCAGCGCCGTGCGCCGAAACACAGATACGCAGTATTTT. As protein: CASAVRRNTDTQYF.

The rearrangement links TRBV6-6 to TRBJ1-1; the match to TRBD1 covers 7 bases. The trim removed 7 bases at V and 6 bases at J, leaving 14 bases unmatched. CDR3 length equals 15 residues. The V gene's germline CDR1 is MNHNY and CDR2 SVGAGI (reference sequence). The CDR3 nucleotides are TGTGCCAGCATTGAGGGACCTGGACAGGCCCCTGAAGCTTTCTTT. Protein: CASIEGPGQAPEAFF.

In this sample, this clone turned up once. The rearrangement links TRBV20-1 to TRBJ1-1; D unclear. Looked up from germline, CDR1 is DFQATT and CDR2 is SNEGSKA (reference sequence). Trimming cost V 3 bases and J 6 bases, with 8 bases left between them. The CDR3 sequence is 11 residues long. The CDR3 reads CSASQNSEAFF. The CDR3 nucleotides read TGCAGTGCTAGTCAAAATTCTGAAGCTTTCTTT.

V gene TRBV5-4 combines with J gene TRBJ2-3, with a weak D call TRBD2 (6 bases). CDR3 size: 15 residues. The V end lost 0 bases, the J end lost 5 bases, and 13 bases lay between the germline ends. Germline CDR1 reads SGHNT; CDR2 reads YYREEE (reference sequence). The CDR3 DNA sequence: TGTGCCAGCAGCTTGGATGCGGGGCTGGTAGATACGCAGTATTTT. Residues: CASSLDAGLVDTQYF. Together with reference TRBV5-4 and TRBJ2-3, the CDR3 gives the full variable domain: ETGVTQSPTHLIKTRGQQVTLRCSSQSGHNTVSWYQQALGQGPQFIFQYYREEENGRGNFPPRFSGLQFPNYSSELNVNALELDDSALYLCASSLDAGLVDTQYFGPGTRLTVL.

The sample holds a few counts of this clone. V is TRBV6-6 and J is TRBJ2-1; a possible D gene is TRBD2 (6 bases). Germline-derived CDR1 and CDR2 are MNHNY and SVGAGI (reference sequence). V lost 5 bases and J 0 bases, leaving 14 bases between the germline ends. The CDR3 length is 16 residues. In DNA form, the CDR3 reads TGTGCCAGCAGTCAATCCGGGACTCCCTCCTACAATGAGCAGTTCTTC. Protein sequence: CASSQSGTPSYNEQFF.